This T cell receptor beta chain is drawn from a study of blood T cell repertoires in COVID-19. Overall study: There were acute and convalescent COVID-19 samples, and they came from the United States, Italy and Spain.

Methods used by the authors: Reference gene primer amplification gave nucleated cell count estimates. Method: immunoSEQ multiplex PCR; TCRdb's copy keeps in-frame clones and lacks some. V, J and clone size were drawn from that table, and D and trimming were deduced from the DNA. Here the sample spans some 170,000 clones, roughly 84% being singletons. Participants spanned ages about 18 to 100 years and resided in over 20 US areas. The study assigned cohorts using participant-reported clinical history. The CDR3 contains 13 residues. The V end was cut by 6 bases, the J end by 4 bases, with 10 bases between.

This rearrangement joins TRBV12-3 or TRBV12-4 to TRBJ2-1; the D gene is possibly TRBD2 (6 bases). The origin of this receptor is a human donor with acute COVID-19. The donor label of this sample is uncertain. Sequenced sample: PBMCs or T cells enriched from blood (not recorded which). CDR3 bases: TGTGCCAGCAGAACCGGGACTTACAATGAGCAGTTCTTC. Translating it yields CASRTGTYNEQFF.